Following are 8 T cell receptor beta chains from one sample sequenced in a study of T cell clonality in common variable immunodeficiency (dated by TCRdb to about 2015). Library prep was done by the immunoSEQ multiplex PCR assay. Not all clones reach the TCRdb copy of this immuneACCESS table, which keeps in-frame sequences only. Checked studies attribute under half of the gap to unresolved V genes and leave the rest unexplained. This sample includes 50,000 to 60,000 clones, and none of them was observed just once. 5.4% of the sample lies in the top ten. The sequencing input was peripheral blood mononuclear cells. The receptors shown here come from a person aged 18 to 69 in good health.

The table lists this clone with many counts. The DNA ends 3 residues before the CDR3 does, and the rest of the CDR3 is filled in from the germline J gene. This chain joins TRBV2 and TRBJ2-3; 11 bases agree with TRBD2. Germline V gene sequence: CDR1 SNHLY, CDR2 FYNNEI. J gave up 6 bases and V 3 bases, and 5 bases lay outside the gene matches. CDR3 length: 15 amino acids. The CDR3 bases that were read are TGTGCCAGCAGTGACCGACTAGCGGGAATCGATACG. This translates into CASSDRLAGIDT. The complete CDR3 reads CASSDRLAGIDTQYF.

This clone was detected ten times or more. The read falls 3 residues short of the CDR3 end, and the missing part is taken from the germline J gene. The rearrangement uses TRBV9 and TRBJ1-2, with TRBD1 identical over 7 bases. The germline gives CDR1 SGDLS, CDR2 YYNGEE. The length of the CDR3 is 15 residues. J lost 4 bases, V lost 0 bases, and 6 bases had no gene match. CDR3 sequence reads: CASSVDGDSIYGYTF. Incomplete CDR3 DNA: TGTGCCAGCAGCGTAGACGGGGACAGCATCTATGGC.

This clone came up many times. This sequence may be a read error, since a much larger clone differs from it by one base. The same CDR3 is also encoded by other DNA sequences in this sample. CDR3 in amino acids: CASSLDMNTEAFF. Partial CDR3 DNA: TGTGCCAGCAGCCTAGATATGAACACTGAA. The rearrangement uses TRBV7-2 and TRBJ1-1, with no clear D. The read ends 3 residues before the CDR3 terminus; that terminus is restored from the germline J gene. The CDR3 runs to 13 residues. Germline values: CDR1 SGHTA, CDR2 FQGNSA. V gave up 5 bases and J gave up 0 bases, with 7 bases separating them.

Ten or more counts support this clone. The missing CDR3 end, 3 residues past where the read stops, is filled in from the germline J gene. J is TRBJ1-1 and V is TRBV2, with 11 bases that match TRBD1. Trimming took 6 bases from V and 4 from J; bases not matched to a gene: 7. Germline V CDR1 and CDR2: SNHLY, FYNNEI. The CDR3 has 15 amino acids. Partial CDR3 DNA: TGTGCCAGCAGGCAGGACAGGGGGCAAAGCACTGAA. This gives the protein CASRQDRGQSTE. The full CDR3 reads CASRQDRGQSTEAFF.

The table lists this clone with many counts. The read ends 3 residues before the CDR3 terminus; that terminus is restored from the germline J gene. J is TRBJ2-7 and V is TRBV20-1; 10 positions agree with TRBD1. CDR1 is DFQATT, CDR2 SNEGSKA, per germline (reference sequence). V shed 3 bases, J shed 0 bases, and the junction held 5 bases outside the gene matches. The CDR3 is 15 residues long. The CDR3 loop reads CSASPGQGSSYEQYF. CDR3 DNA, as far as it was read: TGCAGTGCTAGTCCGGGACAGGGGAGCTCCTACGAG.

This clone showed up many times. Read data end 3 residues before the CDR3 end; the end is taken from the germline J gene. The V and J genes are TRBV2 and TRBJ2-2, with 7 bases fitting TRBD1. Germline CDR1 is SNHLY and CDR2 is FYNNEI. This CDR3 is built from 15 residues. After removal of 6 bases from V and 1 base from J, the junction contained 5 bases not matched to a gene. The CDR3 bases that were read are TGTGCCAGCAGAACCGACAGGGTGAACACCGGGGAG. Translation: CASRTDRVNTGE. The entire CDR3 protein is CASRTDRVNTGELFF.

At least ten counts were recorded for this clone. The read finishes 3 residues shy of the CDR3 end, and the germline J gene is used to complete it. The gene calls are TRBV20-1 and TRBJ2-3, with 8 bases that match TRBD2. The V gene's germline CDR1 is DFQATT and CDR2 SNEGSKA (reference sequence). CDR3 length equals 14 residues. The V segment lost 4 bases and the J segment 2 bases; nucleotides outside the gene matches: 5. Partial CDR3 DNA: TGCAGTGCTATCCAGCGGGGGACCACAGATACG. Translated, it gives CSAIQRGTTDT. In full, the CDR3 reads CSAIQRGTTDTQYF.

This clone came up many times. The observed sequence ends 3 residues before the CDR3 terminus, with the missing tail filled in from the germline J gene. V is TRBV18 and J is TRBJ2-1, with 10 positions matching TRBD1. The trim removed 3 bases at V and 6 bases at J, leaving 5 bases unmatched. Germline CDR1 is KGHSH and CDR2 is LQKENI. This CDR3 contains 15 residues. The covered CDR3 bases are TGTGCCAGCTCACCTCGGGACAGGGGCCTCAATGAG. As protein: CASSPRDRGLNE. The entire CDR3 reads CASSPRDRGLNEQFF.